The 24 T cell receptor beta chains below all came from one sample that was sequenced in a study of blood T cell repertoires in COVID-19. Sequencing used immunoSEQ multiplex PCR; TCRdb keeps in-frame clones, though not all of them. The table includes hundreds of thousands of clones, approximately 86% detected once. Sample: peripheral blood. These receptors were obtained from a human donor in a cohort sampled during active COVID-19.

This rearrangement joins TRBV5-6 to TRBJ1-2, with D hard to call. CDR1 is SGHDT, CDR2 YYEEEE, per germline. This CDR3 comprises 17 residues. The ends were cut back, 4 bases at V and 3 bases at J, with 22 bases in the middle. The CDR3 spells CASSQVLGSLDHYGYTF. Written as DNA, the CDR3 is TGTGCCAGCAGCCAGGTGTTAGGGAGCCTAGACCACTATGGCTACACCTTC.

The CDR3 is CSASPRGTVLAGELFF. CDR3 in DNA: TGCAGTGCTAGTCCCCGTGGGACAGTTCTCGCCGGGGAGCTGTTTTTT. The rearrangement joins TRBV20-1 to TRBJ2-2; 7 nucleotides line up with TRBD1. The germline CDR1 and CDR2 sequences are DFQATT and SNEGSKA (reference sequence). This CDR3 has 16 residues. V was clipped by 3 bases and J by 6 bases; unmatched bases: 13.

This chain connects TRBV5-1 to TRBJ1-2, with D perhaps matching TRBD1 (5 bases). This CDR3 is 13 amino acids long. Germline CDR1 and CDR2: SGHRS and YFSETQ. The V gene lost 0 bases and the J gene lost 6 bases, with 9 bases spanning the gap. The CDR3 nucleotides read TGCGCCAGCAGCTTGGAGTTAGGGGATGGCTACACCTTC. Protein sequence: CASSLELGDGYTF.

The chain has TRBV4-2 and TRBJ2-5; 8 bases match TRBD1. Germline values: CDR1 LGHNA, CDR2 YNFKEQ. There are 16 residues in the CDR3. The J segment lost 3 bases and the V segment lost 4 bases, leaving 10 bases of the junction unmatched. CDR3 region: CASSRDRRGREETQYF. DNA for the CDR3: TGTGCCAGCAGCCGCGACCGCAGGGGGCGCGAAGAGACCCAGTACTTC.

The chain combines TRBV6-1 with TRBJ1-2, with TRBD1 matching over 7 bases. Germline values: CDR1 MNHNS, CDR2 SASEGT. The CDR3 has 16 residues. Trimming removed 2 bases from V and 1 base from J; junction bases left unmatched: 7. This CDR3 is CASSEPPGGLNYGYTF. CDR3 in DNA: TGTGCCAGCAGTGAACCCCCAGGGGGACTTAACTATGGCTACACCTTC.

The V gene is TRBV6-6, the J gene TRBJ1-6; 10 bases fit TRBD1. V lost 6 bases to trimming and J lost 9 bases; unmatched junction nucleotides: 8. CDR1 and CDR2 from the germline V gene are MNHNY and SVGAGI (reference sequence). The CDR3 covers 15 residues. The CDR3 region has the DNA TGTGCCAGCAGACGAGGCCGACAGGGGGCTTCACCCCTCCACTTT. Translated, it gives CASRRGRQGASPLHF.

This chain uses TRBV7-9 with TRBJ1-3; D might be TRBD1 (5 bases). Germline V CDR1 and CDR2: SEHNR, FQNEAQ (reference sequence). The CDR3 contains 19 residues. V lost 4 bases and J 1 base, leaving 23 bases between the germline ends. The CDR3 spells CASSSSSRGRGRSGNTIYF. The CDR3 bases are TGTGCCAGCAGCTCCTCGAGTAGGGGAAGGGGTCGGTCTGGAAACACCATATATTTT. Full variable domain (outside the CDR3, taken from reference TRBV7-9 and TRBJ1-3): DTGVSQNPRHKITKRGQNVTFRCDPISEHNRLYWYRQTLGQGPEFLTYFQNEAQLEKSRLLSDRFSAERPKGSFSTLEIQRTEQGDSAMYLCASSSSSRGRGRSGNTIYFGEGSWLTVV.

The table lists this clone with a count of one. This chain joins TRBV11-2 and TRBJ2-1; D uncertain. Germline V gene lookup returns CDR1 SGHAT and CDR2 FQNNGV. V dropped 0 bases and J dropped 7 bases, with 16 bases sitting between them. This CDR3 has 16 residues. The DNA of the CDR3 is TGTGCCAGCAGCTTAGAAGGATCAGGCCGACAAAATGAGCAGTTCTTC. Encoded protein: CASSLEGSGRQNEQFF.

The chain is built from TRBV7-6 and TRBJ2-7, with 8 bases aligning to TRBD2. The CDR3 extends over 15 amino acids. J gave up 4 bases and V 4 bases, and 9 bases lay outside the gene matches. The germline gives CDR1 SGHVS, CDR2 FNYEAQ. Written as DNA, the CDR3 is TGTGCCAGCAGCTCAACAGCGGGGGTACCTTACGAGCAGTACTTC. The encoded protein is CASSSTAGVPYEQYF.

This clone was observed a single time. The genes are TRBV5-4 and TRBJ2-7; TRBD1 matches 10 bases. V lost 6 bases, J lost 4 bases, and 10 bases stayed unmatched. CDR1 is SGHNT and CDR2 is YYREEE in the germline V gene (reference sequence). The CDR3 length is 15 residues. This CDR3 is CASTQDGTGVYEQYF. The CDR3, as DNA: TGTGCCAGCACCCAGGATGGGACAGGGGTTTACGAGCAGTACTTC.

This chain connects TRBV5-4 to TRBJ2-7; 7 bases are a match to TRBD2. Germline V lookup: CDR1 SGHNT, CDR2 YYREEE (reference sequence). This CDR3 has 15 amino acids. V dropped 3 bases and J dropped 5; count of bases not matched to a gene: 11. CDR3 protein: CASSYLTSMAHEQYF. For the CDR3, the DNA is TGTGCCAGCAGCTACTTGACTAGCATGGCCCACGAGCAGTACTTC. The variable domain in full, completed from reference TRBV5-4 and TRBJ2-7, reads ETGVTQSPTHLIKTRGQQVTLRCSSQSGHNTVSWYQQALGQGPQFIFQYYREEENGRGNFPPRFSGLQFPNYSSELNVNALELDDSALYLCASSYLTSMAHEQYFGPGTRLTVT.

The chain couples TRBV6-2 or TRBV6-3 to TRBJ2-7; a weak D match, TRBD1 (6 bases). The CDR3 extends over 17 amino acids. V dropped 5 bases and J dropped 0 bases, with 20 bases sitting between them. Germline V CDR1 and CDR2: MNHEY, SVGEGT. CDR3 DNA sequence: TGTGCCAGCAGTCTATCTACTACAGGGCCCAGCTCCTACGAGCAGTACTTC. It encodes CASSLSTTGPSSYEQYF.

The chain couples TRBV27 to TRBJ2-1; the D gene is possibly TRBD2 (5 bases). Germline V gives CDR1 MNHEY, CDR2 SMNVEV (reference sequence). Trimming took off 5 bases at V and 7 bases at J, with 12 bases between the two ends. This CDR3 comprises 13 residues. CDR3 amino acids: CASSGEGWNEQFF. CDR3 in DNA: TGTGCCAGCAGTGGAGAGGGTTGGAATGAGCAGTTCTTC.

Sample share makes this clone medium-sized. This chain links TRBV27 with TRBJ2-3, with 8 bases matching TRBD2. The germline V gene has CDR1 MNHEY and CDR2 SMNVEV (reference sequence). With V trimmed by 3 bases and J by 6 bases, 5 bases remained unmatched. CDR3 length: 14 residues. This CDR3 is CASSLRGVVDTQYF. The CDR3 DNA sequence: TGTGCCAGCAGTTTGCGGGGGGTAGTGGATACGCAGTATTTT.

This rearrangement joins TRBV6-5 to TRBJ2-4; tentative D call: TRBD1 (5 bases). The CDR3 is 15 amino acids. Germline values: CDR1 MNHEY, CDR2 SVGAGI. Deletions cut 5 bases from V and 6 bases from J, with 17 bases between. The CDR3 loop is CASSPTASRGNIQYF. The CDR3, as DNA: TGTGCCAGCAGTCCCACCGCCTCAAGGGGAAACATTCAGTACTTC.

The V gene is TRBV28, the J gene TRBJ2-3, with 8 bases fitting TRBD1. Per germline, CDR1 MDHEN and CDR2 SYDVKM. V lost 7 bases, J lost 4 bases, and 13 bases stayed unmatched. The CDR3 totals 16 residues. The CDR3 loop is CASNRQGWEWPDTQYF. In nucleotides, the CDR3 is TGTGCCAGCAATCGACAGGGGTGGGAGTGGCCAGATACGCAGTATTTT.

The chain employs TRBV9 and TRBJ2-6, with 9 bases matching TRBD1. The CDR3 extends over 24 amino acids. Losses at the gene ends were 2 bases for V and 3 bases for J; bases not matched to a gene: 27. The V gene's germline CDR1 is SGDLS and CDR2 YYNGEE. As DNA, the CDR3 is TGTGCCAGCAGCGTCTCCTTTTCTTCCGGGACAGGGATGGGGTACGAGTTTGGGGCCAACGTCCTGACTTTC. This gives the protein CASSVSFSSGTGMGYEFGANVLTF.

The chain carries TRBV20-1 and TRBJ2-7; D gene uncertain. The CDR3 loop spans 9 amino acids. V was pared by 6 bases and J by 4 bases, with 4 bases between. From germline, CDR1 is DFQATT and CDR2 SNEGSKA (reference sequence). The CDR3 DNA reads as TGCAGTGCCCAATACGAGCAGTACTTC. This sequence encodes CSAQYEQYF.

This chain uses TRBV14 with TRBJ2-1; possible D gene TRBD2, 6 bases. The germline V and J ends were trimmed by 2 bases and 0 bases, with 17 bases remaining between them. The germline gives CDR1 SGHDN, CDR2 FVKESK. This CDR3 is 18 amino acids long. CDR3 protein: CASSQRGASASSYNEQFF. CDR3 nucleotides: TGTGCCAGCAGCCAAAGAGGGGCTAGCGCGAGCTCCTACAATGAGCAGTTCTTC.

The rearrangement joins TRBV28 to TRBJ1-5; D unresolved. The CDR3 is 15 amino acids. Germline values: CDR1 MDHEN, CDR2 SYDVKM. V lost 4 bases and J lost 2, with 12 bases in between. CDR3 DNA sequence: TGTGCCAGCAGTTACCACATGGGAGGCAATCAGCCCCAGCATTTT. Translated, it gives CASSYHMGGNQPQHF.

V gene TRBV7-9 combines with J gene TRBJ1-1; the D gene is possibly TRBD1 (5 bases). Trimming left V 3 bases short and J 11 bases short, with 13 bases between. Germline lookup yields CDR1 SEHNR and CDR2 FQNEAQ (reference sequence). This CDR3 contains 12 residues. As DNA, the CDR3 is TGTGCCAGCAGCTTTGCAGGACGGGGGGCTTTCTTT. This gives the protein CASSFAGRGAFF.

This clone was seen only once. V gene TRBV4-1 combines with J gene TRBJ1-6; TRBD1 matches 7 bases. In germline, CDR1 is MGHRA, CDR2 YSYEKL. Trimming cost V 0 bases and J 5 bases; bases outside gene matches: 10. CDR3 length: 18 amino acids. The CDR3 DNA follows: TGCGCCAGCAGCCAAGAACCACAGGGGAGGTTTAATAATTCACCCCTCCACTTT. This encodes CASSQEPQGRFNNSPLHF.

The chain has TRBV29-1 and TRBJ1-2; D gene ambiguous. Trimming left V 0 bases short and J 6 bases short, with 14 bases between. Looked up from germline, CDR1 is SQVTM and CDR2 is ANQGSEA. The CDR3 is made up of 14 amino acids. Here the CDR3 reads CSVEDLLRGNGYTF. CDR3 DNA: TGCAGCGTTGAAGATCTCTTACGAGGGAATGGCTACACCTTC.

This clone has just a few counts. The V gene is TRBV10-1, the J gene TRBJ2-1; 12 bases line up with TRBD2. This CDR3 comprises 12 residues. The V gene's germline CDR1 is WNHNN and CDR2 SYGVQD (reference sequence). V shed 7 bases and J 13 bases; nucleotides not matched to a gene: 5. Here the CDR3 reads CASIGTSGRQFF. CDR3 DNA: TGCGCCAGCATTGGGACTAGCGGGCGTCAGTTCTTC.